A single sample is the source of the 19 T cell receptor beta chains below, sequenced in a study of blood T cell repertoires in COVID-19. Method: immunoSEQ multiplex PCR; TCRdb's copy keeps in-frame clones and lacks some. The sample lists 30,000 to 40,000 clones; about 86% were seen once. Material for sequencing was peripheral blood. The receptors stem from a woman in her 70s with active COVID-19.

This chain uses TRBV9 with TRBJ1-2, with D hard to call. Germline CDR1 SGDLS, CDR2 YYNGEE. There are 18 residues in the CDR3. V was trimmed by 3 bases and J by 0 bases, leaving 21 bases between them. For the CDR3, the DNA is TGTGCCAGCAGCGGATATCCGGGTCCTAAATCGGCTAACTATGGCTACACCTTC. Amino acids: CASSGYPGPKSANYGYTF.

The rearrangement uses TRBV5-1 and TRBJ2-7; 10 bases agree with TRBD1. This CDR3 region has 17 residues. The J segment lost 1 base and the V segment lost 10 bases, leaving 17 bases of the junction unmatched. CDR1 is SGHRS and CDR2 is YFSETQ in the germline V gene. CDR3 DNA sequence: TGCGCCTACACGACTGGGGGACAGGGGAATTTGTCCTACGAGCAGTACTTC. It yields the protein CAYTTGGQGNLSYEQYF.

This chain joins TRBV7-3 and TRBJ2-3, with D perhaps TRBD2 (5 bases). This CDR3 has 13 residues. CDR1 and CDR2 from the germline V gene are SGHTA and FQGTGA. V lost 3 bases and J 3 bases, leaving 7 bases between the germline ends. The CDR3 coding sequence is TGTGCCAGCAGCTTGGAGGAGACAGATACGCAGTATTTT. It translates to CASSLEETDTQYF.

V and J are TRBV6-1 and TRBJ2-1, with 10 bases that match TRBD2. There are 16 residues in the CDR3. Germline values: CDR1 MNHNS, CDR2 SASEGT. V gave up 3 bases and J gave up 9 bases; unmatched junction bases: 11. CDR3 amino acids: CASSDGGASGGREQFF. CDR3 DNA: TGTGCCAGCAGTGATGGGGGAGCTAGCGGGGGTCGTGAGCAGTTCTTC.

J is TRBJ2-7 and V is TRBV5-1; 7 bases match TRBD1. The CDR3 runs to 14 residues. Germline lookup yields CDR1 SGHRS and CDR2 YFSETQ. The V and J ends lost 4 bases and 7 bases, in that order; junction bases with no gene match: 11. CDR3 residues: CASSPRQGSREQYF. The CDR3 DNA sequence: TGCGCCAGCAGCCCTCGACAGGGTTCTAGGGAGCAGTACTTC.

J is TRBJ1-2 and V is TRBV18; D may be TRBD1 (5 bases). The V gene lost 6 bases and the J gene lost 4 bases, with 12 bases spanning the gap. The germline V gene encodes CDR1 KGHSH and CDR2 LQKENI. The CDR3 contains 13 residues. The CDR3, as DNA: TGTGCCAGCTCGCCAGGGAGCGTCTATGGCTACACCTTC. It encodes CASSPGSVYGYTF.

The chain links TRBV2 to TRBJ2-7; 8 nucleotides match TRBD1. Germline CDR1 reads SNHLY; CDR2 reads FYNNEI. V shed 1 base, J shed 5 bases, and the junction held 7 bases outside the gene matches. The CDR3 consists of 15 residues. The CDR3 loop reads CASSEEQQGADEQYF. The DNA for the CDR3 is TGTGCCAGCAGTGAAGAGCAGCAGGGGGCCGACGAGCAGTACTTC.

The CDR3 DNA reads as TGTGCCAGCAGCGTGAGTCAGGGCTCCTACAATGAGCAGTTCTTC. This codes for CASSVSQGSYNEQFF. This chain joins TRBV9 and TRBJ2-1, with D perhaps TRBD1 (5 bases). The length of the CDR3 is 15 residues. Trimming cost V 2 bases and J 0 bases, with 9 bases left between them. The V gene's germline CDR1 is SGDLS and CDR2 YYNGEE.

The rearrangement links TRBV5-1 to TRBJ1-2; TRBD1 might be the D (6 bases). Germline loops: CDR1 SGHRS, CDR2 YFSETQ. V was pared by 5 bases and J by 4 bases, with 21 bases between. The CDR3 spans 16 residues. The CDR3 protein is CASRKDSAVTSYGYTF. The CDR3, as DNA: TGCGCCAGCAGGAAGGACAGCGCGGTTACGAGCTATGGCTACACCTTC.

The chain joins TRBV7-9 to TRBJ2-1; 10 bases map to TRBD1. There are 15 residues in the CDR3. CDR1 SEHNR and CDR2 FQNEAQ come from the germline V gene (reference sequence). V dropped 4 bases and J dropped 7; count of bases not matched to a gene: 7. CDR3 bases: TGTGCCAGCAGCTACACCGGGACAGGGGCAAATGAGCAGTTCTTC. It translates to CASSYTGTGANEQFF.

This clone was seen only a few times. The V and J genes are TRBV28 and TRBJ1-5; D is perhaps TRBD1 (6 bases). The CDR3 is 16 amino acids. Germline CDR1 and CDR2: MDHEN and SYDVKM. V was trimmed by 4 bases and J by 0 bases, leaving 13 bases between them. The DNA for the CDR3 is TGTGCCAGCAGTTATAGGGGGGGGCCTAGCAATCAGCCCCAGCATTTT. Its translation: CASSYRGGPSNQPQHF. The full variable domain, with the rest looked up from reference TRBV28 and TRBJ1-5, is DVKVTQSSRYLVKRTGEKVFLECVQDMDHENMFWYRQDPGLGLRLIYFSYDVKMKEKGDIPEGYSVSREKKERFSLILESASTNQTSMYLCASSYRGGPSNQPQHFGDGTRLSIL.

The chain couples TRBV19 to TRBJ1-1; D perhaps matches TRBD1 (5 bases). The CDR3 covers 13 residues. The germline CDR1 and CDR2 sequences are LNHDA and SQIVND (reference sequence). The ends were cut back, 6 bases at V and 1 base at J, with 9 bases in the middle. CDR3 DNA sequence: TGTGCCAGTAGCGGGAGGGGGAACACTGAAGCTTTCTTT. Its translation is CASSGRGNTEAFF.

The chain couples TRBV30 to TRBJ2-1; D not resolved. There are 12 residues in the CDR3. V lost 7 bases and J 6 bases, leaving 13 bases between the germline ends. CDR1 and CDR2 (germline): GTSNPN, SVGIG (reference sequence). The CDR3 loop reads CASTTESNEQFF. CDR3 in DNA: TGTGCCTCCACGACTGAGTCCAATGAGCAGTTCTTC.

The rearrangement links TRBV6-1 to TRBJ2-5; 11 bases line up with TRBD2. Germline V gives CDR1 MNHNS, CDR2 SASEGT. V trimming: 3 bases; J trimming: 2 bases; junction bases outside the gene matches: 8. CDR3 length equals 17 residues. In nucleotides, the CDR3 is TGTGCCAGCAGTGACAGGAGGCGACTAGCGGGACAAGAGACCCAGTACTTC. It translates to CASSDRRRLAGQETQYF.

Points on this clone: Germline is not matched at one junction end, which may reflect a read error. The rearrangement uses TRBV5-3 and TRBJ2-7; D not certain. TRBV5-3 is treated as an ORF (open reading frame) with a function not yet certain. CDR3 length: 11 amino acids. CDR3 in amino acids: CARSLPIEEYF. In DNA, the CDR3 is TGTGCCAGAAGCTTACCCATCGAGGAGTACTTC.

The chain employs TRBV28 and TRBJ1-1, with TRBD1 as a possible D gene (5 bases). This CDR3 is built from 19 residues. Germline V gives CDR1 MDHEN, CDR2 SYDVKM. The V end lost 5 bases, the J end lost 2 bases, and 27 bases lay between the germline ends. The CDR3: CASSTYDGPLGGANTEAFF. CDR3 DNA: TGTGCCAGCAGTACTTATGACGGACCCTTGGGAGGGGCTAACACTGAAGCTTTCTTT. Based on the CDR3 plus reference TRBV28 and TRBJ1-1, the full variable domain is DVKVTQSSRYLVKRTGEKVFLECVQDMDHENMFWYRQDPGLGLRLIYFSYDVKMKEKGDIPEGYSVSREKKERFSLILESASTNQTSMYLCASSTYDGPLGGANTEAFFGQGTRLTVV.

This chain links TRBV19 with TRBJ1-3; no reliable D call. CDR1 and CDR2 (germline): LNHDA, SQIVND (reference sequence). The CDR3 is 16 residues long. V lost 3 bases to trimming and J lost 1 base, with 13 bases between them. The CDR3 reads CASSIHSKTSGNTIYF. DNA of the CDR3: TGTGCCAGTAGTATCCACAGCAAAACTTCTGGAAACACCATATATTTT. The entire variable domain, with the rest obtained from reference TRBV19 and TRBJ1-3, is as follows: DGGITQSPKYLFRKEGQNVTLSCEQNLNHDAMYWYRQDPGQGLRLIYYSQIVNDFQKGDIAEGYSVSREKKESFPLTVTSAQKNPTAFYLCASSIHSKTSGNTIYFGEGSWLTVV.

This chain joins TRBV30 and TRBJ2-5; D not resolved. CDR3 length equals 13 residues. Germline values: CDR1 GTSNPN, CDR2 SVGIG (reference sequence). V was cut by 2 bases and J by 7 bases, with 14 bases left in between. CDR3: CAWSPNNPGTQYF. The CDR3 DNA reads TGTGCCTGGAGTCCCAATAACCCGGGGACCCAGTACTTC.

The chain combines TRBV5-1 with TRBJ2-1, with D hard to call. Germline V gene sequence: CDR1 SGHRS, CDR2 YFSETQ. Trimming stripped 3 bases from V and 10 bases from J, with 17 bases between. This CDR3 comprises 14 residues. The CDR3, as DNA: TGCGCCAGCAGCTACCAGACTGGCTCGGTCGAGCAGTTCTTC. It yields the protein CASSYQTGSVEQFF.